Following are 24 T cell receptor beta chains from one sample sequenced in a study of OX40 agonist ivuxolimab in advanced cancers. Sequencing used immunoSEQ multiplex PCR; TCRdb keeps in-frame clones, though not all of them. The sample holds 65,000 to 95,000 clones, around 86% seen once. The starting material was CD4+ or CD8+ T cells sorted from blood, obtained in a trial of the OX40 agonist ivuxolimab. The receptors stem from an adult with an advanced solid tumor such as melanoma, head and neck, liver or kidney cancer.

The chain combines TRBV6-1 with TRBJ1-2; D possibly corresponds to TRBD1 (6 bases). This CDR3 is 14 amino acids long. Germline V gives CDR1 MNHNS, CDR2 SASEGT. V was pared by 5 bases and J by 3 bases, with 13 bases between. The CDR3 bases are TGTGCCAGCAGTAAACAGGGAAAGGACTATGGCTACACCTTC. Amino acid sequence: CASSKQGKDYGYTF.

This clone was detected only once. DNA for the CDR3: TGTGCCAGCAGGACATTGATTCAAGAGACCCAGTACTTC. This sequence encodes CASRTLIQETQYF. The rearrangement links TRBV6-1 to TRBJ2-5; no reliable D call. CDR3 length equals 13 residues. Germline values: CDR1 MNHNS, CDR2 SASEGT. Trimming removed 6 bases at V and 2 bases at J, with 10 bases between.

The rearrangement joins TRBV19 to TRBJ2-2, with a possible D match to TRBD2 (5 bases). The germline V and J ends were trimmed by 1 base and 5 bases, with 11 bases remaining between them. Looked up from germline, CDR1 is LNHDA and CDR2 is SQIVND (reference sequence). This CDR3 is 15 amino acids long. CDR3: CASSIASSGTGELFF. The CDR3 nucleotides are TGTGCCAGTAGTATAGCTAGCTCGGGAACCGGGGAGCTGTTTTTT.

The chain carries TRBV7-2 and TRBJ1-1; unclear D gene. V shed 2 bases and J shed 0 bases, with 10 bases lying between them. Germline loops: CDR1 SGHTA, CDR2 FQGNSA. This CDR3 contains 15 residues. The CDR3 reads CASSLMAAMNTEAFF. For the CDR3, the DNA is TGTGCCAGCAGCTTAATGGCAGCCATGAACACTGAAGCTTTCTTT.

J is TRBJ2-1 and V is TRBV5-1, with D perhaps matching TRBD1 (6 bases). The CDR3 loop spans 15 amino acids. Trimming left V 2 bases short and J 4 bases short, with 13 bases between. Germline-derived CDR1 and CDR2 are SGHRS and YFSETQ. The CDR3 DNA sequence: TGCGCCAGCAGCTTTACCGGGACACCTTACAATGAGCAGTTCTTC. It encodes CASSFTGTPYNEQFF.

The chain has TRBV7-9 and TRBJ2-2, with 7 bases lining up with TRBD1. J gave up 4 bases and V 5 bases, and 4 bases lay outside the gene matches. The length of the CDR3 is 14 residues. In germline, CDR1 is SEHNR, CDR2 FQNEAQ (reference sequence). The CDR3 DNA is TGTGCCAGCAGCCTGACAGGGAGCACCGGGGAGCTGTTTTTT. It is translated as CASSLTGSTGELFF.

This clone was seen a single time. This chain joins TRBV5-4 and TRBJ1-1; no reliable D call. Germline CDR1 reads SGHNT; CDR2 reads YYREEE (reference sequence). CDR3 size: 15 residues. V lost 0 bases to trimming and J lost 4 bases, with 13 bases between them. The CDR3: CASSLGVGRGTEAFF. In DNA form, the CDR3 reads TGTGCCAGCAGCTTGGGGGTAGGGAGAGGCACTGAAGCTTTCTTT.

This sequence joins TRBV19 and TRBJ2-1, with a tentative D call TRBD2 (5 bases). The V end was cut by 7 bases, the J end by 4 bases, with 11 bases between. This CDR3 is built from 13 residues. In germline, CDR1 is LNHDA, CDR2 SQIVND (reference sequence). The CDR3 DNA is TGTGCCAGTACTCGAGGCGGGTACAATGAGCAGTTCTTC. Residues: CASTRGGYNEQFF. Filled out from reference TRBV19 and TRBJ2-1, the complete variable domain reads DGGITQSPKYLFRKEGQNVTLSCEQNLNHDAMYWYRQDPGQGLRLIYYSQIVNDFQKGDIAEGYSVSREKKESFPLTVTSAQKNPTAFYLCASTRGGYNEQFFGPGTRLTVL.

CDR3 bases: TGTGCCAGCAGTTTAAGAGTCGGGGAGACCCAGTACTTC. It specifies CASSLRVGETQYF. J is TRBJ2-5 and V is TRBV27; D unresolved. The ends were cut back, 2 bases at V and 5 bases at J, with 9 bases in the middle. Germline V gene lookup returns CDR1 MNHEY and CDR2 SMNVEV (reference sequence). The CDR3 extends over 13 amino acids.

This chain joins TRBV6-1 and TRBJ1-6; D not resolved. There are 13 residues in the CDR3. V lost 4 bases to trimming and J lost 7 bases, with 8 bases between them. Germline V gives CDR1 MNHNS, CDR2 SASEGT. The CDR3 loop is CASSAKLNSPLHF. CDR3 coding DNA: TGTGCCAGCAGTGCCAAGTTAAATTCACCCCTCCACTTT.

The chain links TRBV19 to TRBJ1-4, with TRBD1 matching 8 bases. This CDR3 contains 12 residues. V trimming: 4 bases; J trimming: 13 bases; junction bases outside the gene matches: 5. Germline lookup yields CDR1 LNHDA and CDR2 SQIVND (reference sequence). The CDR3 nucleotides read TGTGCCAGTAGTACCGGGACAGGTTCACTGTTTTTT. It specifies CASSTGTGSLFF. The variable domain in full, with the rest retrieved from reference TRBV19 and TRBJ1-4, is DGGITQSPKYLFRKEGQNVTLSCEQNLNHDAMYWYRQDPGQGLRLIYYSQIVNDFQKGDIAEGYSVSREKKESFPLTVTSAQKNPTAFYLCASSTGTGSLFFGSGTQLSVL.

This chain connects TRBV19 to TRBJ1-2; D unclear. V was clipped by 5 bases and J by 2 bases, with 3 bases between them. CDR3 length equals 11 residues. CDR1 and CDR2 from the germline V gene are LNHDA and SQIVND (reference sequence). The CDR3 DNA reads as TGTGCCAGTAGTGAAAACTATGGCTACACCTTC. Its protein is CASSENYGYTF.

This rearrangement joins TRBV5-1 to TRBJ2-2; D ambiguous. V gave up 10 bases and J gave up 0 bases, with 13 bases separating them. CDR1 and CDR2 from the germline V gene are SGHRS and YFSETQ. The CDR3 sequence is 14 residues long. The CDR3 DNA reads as TGCGCCGGCTCTAACGATTCGAACACCGGGGAGCTGTTTTTT. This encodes CAGSNDSNTGELFF.

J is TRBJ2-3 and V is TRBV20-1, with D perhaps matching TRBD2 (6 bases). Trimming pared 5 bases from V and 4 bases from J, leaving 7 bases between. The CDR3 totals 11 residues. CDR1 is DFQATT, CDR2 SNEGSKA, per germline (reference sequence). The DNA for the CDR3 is TGCAGTGCTTTAGCGGCAGATACGCAGTATTTT. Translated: CSALAADTQYF.

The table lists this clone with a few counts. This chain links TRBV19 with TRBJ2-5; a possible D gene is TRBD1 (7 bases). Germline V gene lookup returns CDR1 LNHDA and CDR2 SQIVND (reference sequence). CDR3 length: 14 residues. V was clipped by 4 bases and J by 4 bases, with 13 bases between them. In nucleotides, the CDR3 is TGTGCCAGTAGTAAAAGGAGGGGGCGAGAGACCCAGTACTTC. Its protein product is CASSKRRGRETQYF.

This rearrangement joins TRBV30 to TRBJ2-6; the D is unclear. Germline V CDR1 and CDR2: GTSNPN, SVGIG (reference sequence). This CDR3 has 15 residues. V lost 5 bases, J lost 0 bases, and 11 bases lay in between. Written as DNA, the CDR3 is TGTGCCTGGGTCTCGAAGGGCTCTGGGGCCAACGTCCTGACTTTC. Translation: CAWVSKGSGANVLTF.

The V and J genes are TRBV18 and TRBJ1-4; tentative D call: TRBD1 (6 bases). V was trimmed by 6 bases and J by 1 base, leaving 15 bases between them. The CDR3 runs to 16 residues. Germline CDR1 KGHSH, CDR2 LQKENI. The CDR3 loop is CASSPRKQGTNEKLFF. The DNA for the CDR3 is TGTGCCAGCTCCCCCCGGAAACAGGGAACTAATGAAAAACTGTTTTTT.

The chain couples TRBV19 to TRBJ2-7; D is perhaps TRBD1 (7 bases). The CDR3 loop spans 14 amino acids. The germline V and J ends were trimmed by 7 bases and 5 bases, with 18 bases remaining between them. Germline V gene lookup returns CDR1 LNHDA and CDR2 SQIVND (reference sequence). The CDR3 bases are TGTGCCAGTAAAAGGAGGGGGCTGTCGGACGAGCAGTACTTC. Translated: CASKRRGLSDEQYF.

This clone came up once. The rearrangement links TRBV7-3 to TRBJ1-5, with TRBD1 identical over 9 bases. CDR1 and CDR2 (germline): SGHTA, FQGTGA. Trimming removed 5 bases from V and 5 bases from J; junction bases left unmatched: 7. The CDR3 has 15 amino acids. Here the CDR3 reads CASSQTGGADQPQHF. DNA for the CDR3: TGTGCCAGCAGCCAAACAGGGGGCGCCGATCAGCCCCAGCATTTT. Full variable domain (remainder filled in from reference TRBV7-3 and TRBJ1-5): GAGVSQTPSNKVTEKGKYVELRCDPISGHTALYWYRQSLGQGPEFLIYFQGTGAADDSGLPNDRFFAVRPEGSVSTLKIQRTERGDSAVYLCASSQTGGADQPQHFGDGTRLSIL.

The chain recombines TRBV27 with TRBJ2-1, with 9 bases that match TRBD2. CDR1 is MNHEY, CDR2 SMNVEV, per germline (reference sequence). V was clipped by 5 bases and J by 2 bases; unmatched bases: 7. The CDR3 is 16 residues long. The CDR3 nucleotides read TGTGCCAGCAGTCTCATAGCGGGAGTCGCCTACAATGAGCAGTTCTTC. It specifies CASSLIAGVAYNEQFF.

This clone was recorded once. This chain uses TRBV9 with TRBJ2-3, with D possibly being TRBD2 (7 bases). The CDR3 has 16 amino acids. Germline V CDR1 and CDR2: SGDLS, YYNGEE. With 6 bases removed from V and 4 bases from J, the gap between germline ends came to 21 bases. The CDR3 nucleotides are TGTGCCAGCAACCCAGGAGGGGGGGTTCCTCCAGATACGCAGTATTTT. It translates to CASNPGGGVPPDTQYF.

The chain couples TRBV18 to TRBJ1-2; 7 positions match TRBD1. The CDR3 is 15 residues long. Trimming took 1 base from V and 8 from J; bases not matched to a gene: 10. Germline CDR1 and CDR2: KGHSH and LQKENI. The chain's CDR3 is CASSPLKAGTEGYTF. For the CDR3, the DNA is TGTGCCAGCTCACCACTGAAAGCCGGGACAGAGGGCTACACCTTC.

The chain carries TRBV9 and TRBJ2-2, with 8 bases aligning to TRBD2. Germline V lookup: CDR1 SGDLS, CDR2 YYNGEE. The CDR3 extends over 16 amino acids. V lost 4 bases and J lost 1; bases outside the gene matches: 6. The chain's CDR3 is CASSHSAGGNTGELFF. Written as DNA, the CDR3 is TGTGCCAGCAGCCATTCTGCGGGGGGGAACACCGGGGAGCTGTTTTTT.

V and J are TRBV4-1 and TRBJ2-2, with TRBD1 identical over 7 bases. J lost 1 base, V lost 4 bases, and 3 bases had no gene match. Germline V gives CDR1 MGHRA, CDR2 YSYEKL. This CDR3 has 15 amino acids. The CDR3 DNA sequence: TGCGCCAGCAGCCGGACAGGAATGAACACCGGGGAGCTGTTTTTT. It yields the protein CASSRTGMNTGELFF.